Presented here are 4 T cell receptor beta chains from one specimen sequenced in a study of STAT5B mutations in CD4+ large granular lymphocyte leukemia (dated by TCRdb to the early 2020s). Libraries were made using the immunoSEQ multiplex PCR assay. The immuneACCESS repertoire file appears here via TCRdb, limited to in-frame rearrangements. These files lack a portion of the clones; in checked studies, under half of the deficit traces to unresolved V genes, and the cause of the others is not known. This sample lists over 35,000 clones; about four fifths were detected once. The ten largest clones take up 3% to 4.5% of the sample. What was sequenced was CD4+ T cells from blood buffy coats. These receptors were taken from a human donor in good health.

V gene TRBV14 combines with J gene TRBJ2-3, with unresolved D. The CDR3 length is 14 residues. Germline V gene data show CDR1 as SGHDN and CDR2 as FVKESK. V was shortened by 1 base and J by 3 bases, with 8 bases between the two germline ends. CDR3 DNA sequence: TGTGCCAGCAGCCAAGTCGTTTGGACAGATACGCAGTATTTT. It codes for CASSQVVWTDTQYF.

J is TRBJ1-1 and V is TRBV28; 9 nucleotides align to TRBD1. V lost 5 bases and J lost 5; bases outside the gene matches: 9. The CDR3 spans 15 residues. Germline assignment: CDR1 MDHEN and CDR2 SYDVKM. The CDR3 DNA reads TGTGCCAGCAGTACATGGGGGGACAGGGAAACTGAAGCTTTCTTT. It yields the protein CASSTWGDRETEAFF.

The chain recombines TRBV30 with TRBJ1-6, with 12 nucleotides matching TRBD1. Looked up from germline, CDR1 is GTSNPN and CDR2 is SVGIG (reference sequence). The CDR3 is 20 residues long. Losses at the gene ends were 0 bases for V and 4 bases for J; bases not matched to a gene: 13. The CDR3 protein is CAWSVGTGGRTWLYNSPLHF. The CDR3 DNA reads as TGTGCCTGGAGTGTGGGGACAGGGGGCCGGACGTGGTTGTATAATTCACCCCTCCACTTT.

This clone appeared a single time. This chain joins TRBV10-1 and TRBJ1-4, with a possible D match to TRBD1 (6 bases). V was pared by 9 bases and J by 8 bases, with 16 bases between. The length of the CDR3 is 13 residues. In germline, CDR1 is WNHNN, CDR2 SYGVQD (reference sequence). CDR3 residues: CASKGTGREKLFF. CDR3 nucleotides: TGCGCCAGTAAGGGAACAGGGCGCGAAAAACTGTTTTTT.